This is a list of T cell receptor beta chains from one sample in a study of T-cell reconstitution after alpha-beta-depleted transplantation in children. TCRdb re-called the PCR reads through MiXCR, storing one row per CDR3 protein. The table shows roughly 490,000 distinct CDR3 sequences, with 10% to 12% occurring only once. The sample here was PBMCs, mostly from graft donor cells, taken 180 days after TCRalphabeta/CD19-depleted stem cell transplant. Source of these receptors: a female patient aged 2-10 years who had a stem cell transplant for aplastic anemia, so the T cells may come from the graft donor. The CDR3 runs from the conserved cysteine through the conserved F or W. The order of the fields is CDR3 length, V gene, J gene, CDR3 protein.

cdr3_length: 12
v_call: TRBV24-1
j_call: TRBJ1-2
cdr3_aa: CATSDRNYGYTF

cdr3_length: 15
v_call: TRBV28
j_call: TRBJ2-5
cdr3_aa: CASSLLARTQETQYF

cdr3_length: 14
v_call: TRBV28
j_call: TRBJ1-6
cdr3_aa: CASSLTEANSPLHF

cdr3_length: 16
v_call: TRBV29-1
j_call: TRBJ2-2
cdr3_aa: CSVERGAGSHTGELFF

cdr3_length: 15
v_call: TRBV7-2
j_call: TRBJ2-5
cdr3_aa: CASSPAGGPRETQYF

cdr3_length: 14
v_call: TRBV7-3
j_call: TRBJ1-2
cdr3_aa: CASSLAGRGYGYTF

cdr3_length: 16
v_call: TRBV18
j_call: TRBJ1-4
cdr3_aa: CASSPPARQGNEKLFF

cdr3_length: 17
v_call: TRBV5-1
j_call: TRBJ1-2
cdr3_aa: CASSLVVGVGIRDGYTF

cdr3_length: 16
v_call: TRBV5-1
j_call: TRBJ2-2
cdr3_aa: CASSQLQGAQSGELFF

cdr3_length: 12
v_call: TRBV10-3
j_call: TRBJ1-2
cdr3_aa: CAIRDILYGYTF

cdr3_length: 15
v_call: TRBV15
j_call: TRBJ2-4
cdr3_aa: CATSKGDLAKNIQYF

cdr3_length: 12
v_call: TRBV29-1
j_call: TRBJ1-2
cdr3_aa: CSAGWQGGGYTF

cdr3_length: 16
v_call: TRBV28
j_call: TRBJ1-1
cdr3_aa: CASTRSRATGGTEAFF

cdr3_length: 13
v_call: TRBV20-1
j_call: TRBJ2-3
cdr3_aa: CSAPGLSTDTQYF

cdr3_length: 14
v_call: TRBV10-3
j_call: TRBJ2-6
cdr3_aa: CAHTGTAGANVLTF

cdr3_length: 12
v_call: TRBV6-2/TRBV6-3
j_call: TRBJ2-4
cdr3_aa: CASSYTENIQYF

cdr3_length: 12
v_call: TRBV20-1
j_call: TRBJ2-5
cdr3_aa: CSAQRGEETQYF

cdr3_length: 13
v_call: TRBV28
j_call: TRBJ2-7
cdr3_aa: CASSYPRVGEQYF

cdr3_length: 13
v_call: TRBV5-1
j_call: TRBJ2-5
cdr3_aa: CASSLIPQETQYF

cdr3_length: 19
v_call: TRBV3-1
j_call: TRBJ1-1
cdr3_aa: CASSLDRGWGRARNTEAFF

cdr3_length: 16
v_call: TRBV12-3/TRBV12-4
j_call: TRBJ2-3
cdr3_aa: CASSWSSVVGIDTQYF

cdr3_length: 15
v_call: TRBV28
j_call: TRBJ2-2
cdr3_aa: CASSFGAGDTGELFF

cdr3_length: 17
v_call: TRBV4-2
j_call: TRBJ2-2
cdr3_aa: CASSQPLPGPRSGELFF